This T cell receptor (beta chain) is from a study of shared clonotypes between healthy human individuals (dated by TCRdb to between 2020 and 2021). Background for the entire study: A couple of women and a few men aged 18 to 49 years were included in the cohort. Between about 0.94 and 8.9 billion PBMCs per donor were obtained by leukapheresis. Blood TCR repertoires of a handful of healthy adults were deeply sequenced to estimate repertoire size and the extent of clonotype sharing between individuals. Per donor, three plates each were used for CD4 naive and CD4 memory, two for CD8 naive, and one for CD8 memory. Different laboratories and diverse techniques were used to prepare libraries and sequence TCR repertoires, to increase sequencing depth and limit assay-specific biases. The study at large found these results: Naive subsets generally had larger estimated clonotype richness than memory subsets. Because the study included only a small number of donors, the genetic and exposure-history diversity represented was limited. Rarefaction of sorted-subset datasets indicated incomplete sequencing despite the large sequencing depth. Higher generation probabilities were observed for clonotypes shared by all four sorted-subset donors than for non-shared clonotypes. Sharing across several donors was observed for around 5% of naive CD4, less than 4% of naive CD8, around 2.5% of memory CD4, and around 0.4% of memory CD8 clonotypes. Based on pairwise subsampling, the degree of clonotype sharing among donors was expected to be affected by sequencing depth. Sampling was restricted to blood, and TCR repertoires in tissue are likely to differ from TCR repertoires in blood.

Only one count was recorded for this clone. Its antigen has not been determined. Base qualities were left out, and no much larger clone turns up one base away. The donors were healthy, HIV-negative adults who had no recently reported acute infections or vaccinations. Every donor was a Caucasian adult living in Nashville, Tennessee, USA. CD4+ T cells were enriched by magnetic negative selection; naive cells were then positively selected on CD45RA, and the negative fraction formed the memory subset. Blood was obtained by leukapheresis, after which PBMCs were separated by Ficoll-Histopaque density gradient centrifugation and cryopreserved in liquid nitrogen vapor phase. Analytical flow cytometry was used to check the purity and quantity of every magnetically sorted T cell population. Genomic DNA was isolated from each sorted fraction and quantified by UV absorbance on a Nanodrop 2000c. Using the deep immunoSEQ assay, TCR CDR3 regions were amplified from genomic DNA by multiplex PCR. Extracted genomic DNA from each cell subset was spread evenly across all wells of several immunoSEQ 96-well plates, with each plate serving as a replicate. Each replicate PCR for sorted subsets received 200 ng genomic DNA, equal to roughly 30,000 T cell genomes. The purified libraries were quantified using a Qubit 3.0 fluorometer, sized with a Bioanalyzer 2100, and then quantified again using the KAPA Library Quantification kit. Every immunoSEQ 96-well plate was sequenced on a separate single-read 150-cycle Illumina NextSeq 550 flow cell. From the authors' description of their analysis: Because the immunoSEQ output included only junctional sequences and no quality scores, the filtering could not be the same as the filtering used for full-length reads. Sequences were annotated with PyIR, a Python wrapper for IgBLAST v1.9, using IMGT germline references to assign V/J genes and CDR3. Reads with weak V/J assignments (E-value above 1e-6), missing CDR3, stop codons, out-of-frame junctions, or ambiguous translated residues were removed. V3J clonotypes were defined as sequences sharing an identical inferred V gene, J gene, and CDR3 amino acid sequence. To compute the percentage overlap between repertoires, the number of shared unique clonotypes was divided by the size of the smaller repertoire. Richness of each repertoire was evaluated using RTK rarefaction, the Chao1 estimator, and Recon v2.1 estimates of unobserved clonotypes. For all TCRbeta clonotypes obtained by the gDNA method from a handful of donors, generation probabilities were computed with OLGA. TCRdb provides this immuneACCESS table in a form limited to in-frame rearrangements. Some clones are lacking; in checked studies, under half of them reflect an unresolved V gene, and why the rest are absent is not known. The DNA was the basis for D and trimming; V, J and clone size are from that table. Across this sample there are over 700,000 clones, with 55% to 75% seen only once. The ten largest clonotypes hold approximately 1.7% of the sample.

The CDR3 runs 15 residues from the cysteine to the phenylalanine. The CDR3 DNA has 45 bases and is translated from base 1. Cut back by 5 bases and 5 bases, the V and J ends lie 18 bases apart. Per the germline V gene, MDHEN is the CDR1 and SYDVKM is the CDR2. The specimen was memory CD4+ T cells sorted from blood. The cell subset or site tag for this specimen amounts to: CD45RA-negative fraction. The chain couples TRBV28 to TRBJ2-5, with TRBD1 tentatively as D gene (6 bases match). The TCR comes from a woman aged 25-40 years in good health. The CDR3 reads CASSLPPGARETQYF. In nucleotides, the sequence is TGTGCCAGCAGTCTCCCCCCAGGGGCCCGGGAGACCCAGTACTTC.